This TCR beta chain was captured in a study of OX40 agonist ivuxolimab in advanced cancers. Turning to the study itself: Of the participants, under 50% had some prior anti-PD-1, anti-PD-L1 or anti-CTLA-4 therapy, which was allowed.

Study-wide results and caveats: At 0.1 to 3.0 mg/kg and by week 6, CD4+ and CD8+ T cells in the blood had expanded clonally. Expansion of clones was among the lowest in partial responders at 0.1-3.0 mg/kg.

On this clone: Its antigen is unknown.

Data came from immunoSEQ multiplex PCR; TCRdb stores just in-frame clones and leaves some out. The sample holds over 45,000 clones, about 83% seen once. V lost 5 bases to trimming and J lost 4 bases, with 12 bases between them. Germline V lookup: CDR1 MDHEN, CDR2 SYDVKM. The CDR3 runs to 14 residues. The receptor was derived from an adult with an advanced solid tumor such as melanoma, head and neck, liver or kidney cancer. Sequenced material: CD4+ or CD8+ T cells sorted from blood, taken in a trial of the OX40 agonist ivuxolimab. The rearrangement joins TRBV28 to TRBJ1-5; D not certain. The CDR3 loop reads CASSPMAGNQPQHF. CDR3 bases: TGTGCCAGCAGTCCCATGGCAGGTAATCAGCCCCAGCATTTT.